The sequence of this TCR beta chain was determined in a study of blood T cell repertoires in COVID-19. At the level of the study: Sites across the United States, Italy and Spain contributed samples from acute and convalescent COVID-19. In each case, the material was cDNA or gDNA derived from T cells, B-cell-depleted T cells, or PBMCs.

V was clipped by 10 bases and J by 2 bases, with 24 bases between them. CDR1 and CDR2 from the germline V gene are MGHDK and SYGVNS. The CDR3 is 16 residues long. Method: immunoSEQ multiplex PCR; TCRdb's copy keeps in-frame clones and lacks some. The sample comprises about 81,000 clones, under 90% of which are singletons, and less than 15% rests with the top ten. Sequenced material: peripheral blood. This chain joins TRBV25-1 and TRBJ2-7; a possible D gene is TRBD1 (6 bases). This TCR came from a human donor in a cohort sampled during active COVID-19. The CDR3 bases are TGTGCCAAAGCCGGCGGCAGGGGACCCCCCCCCTACGAGCAGTACTTC. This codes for CAKAGGRGPPPYEQYF.